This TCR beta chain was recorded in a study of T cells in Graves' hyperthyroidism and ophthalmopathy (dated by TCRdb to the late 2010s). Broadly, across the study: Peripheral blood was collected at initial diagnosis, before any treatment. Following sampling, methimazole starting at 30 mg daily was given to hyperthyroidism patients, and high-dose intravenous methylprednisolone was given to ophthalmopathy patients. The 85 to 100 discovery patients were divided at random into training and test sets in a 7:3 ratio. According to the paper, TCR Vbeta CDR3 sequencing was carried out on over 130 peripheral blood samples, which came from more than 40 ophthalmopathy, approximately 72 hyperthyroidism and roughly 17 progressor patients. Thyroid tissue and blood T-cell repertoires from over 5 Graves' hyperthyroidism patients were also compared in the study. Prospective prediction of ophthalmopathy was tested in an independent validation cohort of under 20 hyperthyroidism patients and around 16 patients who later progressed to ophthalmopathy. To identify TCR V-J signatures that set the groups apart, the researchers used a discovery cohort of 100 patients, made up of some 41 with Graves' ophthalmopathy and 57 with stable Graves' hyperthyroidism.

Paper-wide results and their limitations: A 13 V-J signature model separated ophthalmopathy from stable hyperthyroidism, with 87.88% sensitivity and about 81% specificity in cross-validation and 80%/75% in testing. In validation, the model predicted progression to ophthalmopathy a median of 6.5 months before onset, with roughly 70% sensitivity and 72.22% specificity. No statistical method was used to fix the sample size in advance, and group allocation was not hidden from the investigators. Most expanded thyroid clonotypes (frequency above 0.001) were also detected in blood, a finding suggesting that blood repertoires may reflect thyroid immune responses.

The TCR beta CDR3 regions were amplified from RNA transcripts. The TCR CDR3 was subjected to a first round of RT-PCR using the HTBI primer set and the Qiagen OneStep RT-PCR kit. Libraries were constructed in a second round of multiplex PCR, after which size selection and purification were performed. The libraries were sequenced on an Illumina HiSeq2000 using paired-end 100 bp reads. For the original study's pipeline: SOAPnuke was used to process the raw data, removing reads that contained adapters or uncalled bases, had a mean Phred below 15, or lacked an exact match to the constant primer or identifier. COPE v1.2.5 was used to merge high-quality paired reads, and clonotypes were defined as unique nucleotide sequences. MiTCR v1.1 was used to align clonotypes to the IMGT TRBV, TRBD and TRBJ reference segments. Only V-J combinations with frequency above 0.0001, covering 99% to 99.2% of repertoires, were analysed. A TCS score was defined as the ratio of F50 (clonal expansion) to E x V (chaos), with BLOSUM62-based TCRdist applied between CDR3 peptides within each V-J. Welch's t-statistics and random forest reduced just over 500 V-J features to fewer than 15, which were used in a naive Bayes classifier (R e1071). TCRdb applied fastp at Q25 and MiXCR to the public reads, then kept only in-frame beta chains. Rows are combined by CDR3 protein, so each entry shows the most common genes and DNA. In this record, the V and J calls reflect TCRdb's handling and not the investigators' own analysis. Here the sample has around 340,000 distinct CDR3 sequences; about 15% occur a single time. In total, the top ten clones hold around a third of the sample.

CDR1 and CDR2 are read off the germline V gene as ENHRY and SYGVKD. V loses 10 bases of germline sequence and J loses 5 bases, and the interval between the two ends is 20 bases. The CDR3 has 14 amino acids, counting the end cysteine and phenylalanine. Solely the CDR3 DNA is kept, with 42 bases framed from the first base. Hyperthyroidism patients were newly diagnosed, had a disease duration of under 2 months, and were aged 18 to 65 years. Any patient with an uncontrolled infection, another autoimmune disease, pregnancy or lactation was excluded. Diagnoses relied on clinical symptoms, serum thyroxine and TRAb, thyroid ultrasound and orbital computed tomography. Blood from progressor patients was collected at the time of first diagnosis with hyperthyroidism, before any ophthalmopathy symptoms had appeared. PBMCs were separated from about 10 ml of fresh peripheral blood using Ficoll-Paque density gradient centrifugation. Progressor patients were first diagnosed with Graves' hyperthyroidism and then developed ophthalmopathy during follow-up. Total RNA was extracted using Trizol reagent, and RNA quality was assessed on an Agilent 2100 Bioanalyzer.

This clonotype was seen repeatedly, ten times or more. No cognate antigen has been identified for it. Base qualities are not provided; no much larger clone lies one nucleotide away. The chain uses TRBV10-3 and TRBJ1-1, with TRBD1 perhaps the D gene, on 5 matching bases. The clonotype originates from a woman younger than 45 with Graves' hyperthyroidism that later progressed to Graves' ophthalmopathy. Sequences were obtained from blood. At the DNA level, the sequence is TGTGCCAGCGACAGCGGGGCGGGGTGGACTGAAGCTTTCTTT. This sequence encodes CASDSGAGWTEAFF.